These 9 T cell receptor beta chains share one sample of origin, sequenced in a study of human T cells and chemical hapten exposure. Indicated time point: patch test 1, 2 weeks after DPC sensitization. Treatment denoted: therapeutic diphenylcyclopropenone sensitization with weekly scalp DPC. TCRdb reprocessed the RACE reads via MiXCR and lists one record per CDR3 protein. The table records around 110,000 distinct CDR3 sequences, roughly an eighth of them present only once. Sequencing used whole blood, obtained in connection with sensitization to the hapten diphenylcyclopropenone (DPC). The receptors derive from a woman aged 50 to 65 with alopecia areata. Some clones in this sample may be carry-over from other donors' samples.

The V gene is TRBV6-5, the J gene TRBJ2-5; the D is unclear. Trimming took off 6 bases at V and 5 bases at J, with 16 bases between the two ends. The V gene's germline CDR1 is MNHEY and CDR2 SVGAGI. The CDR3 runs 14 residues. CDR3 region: CASSSRWFSETQYF. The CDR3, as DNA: TGTGCCAGCAGCAGTCGTTGGTTTTCGGAGACCCAGTACTTC.

The CDR3 DNA reads TGCGCCAGCAGCCCAGGGGGCTCCTACGAGCAGTACTTC. This sequence encodes CASSPGGSYEQYF. The chain uses TRBV5-1 and TRBJ2-7; 7 bases map to TRBD1. Trimming removed 4 bases from V and 0 bases from J; junction bases left unmatched: 1. The CDR3 extends over 13 amino acids. In germline, CDR1 is SGHRS, CDR2 YFSETQ.

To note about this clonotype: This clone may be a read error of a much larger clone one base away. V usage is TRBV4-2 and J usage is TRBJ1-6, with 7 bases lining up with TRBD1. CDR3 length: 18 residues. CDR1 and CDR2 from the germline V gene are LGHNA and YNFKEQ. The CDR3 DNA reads TGTGCCAGCAGCCAAGAGGTCCCCTCACTTGACAGGGCTTCACCCCTCCTCTTT. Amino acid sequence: CASSQEVPSLDRASPLLF.

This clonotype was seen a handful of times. The CDR3 coding sequence is TGTGCCAGCAGCCCCTGGGGGGGAGGCACAGATACGCAGTATTTT. Protein sequence: CASSPWGGGTDTQYF. The chain employs TRBV7-2 and TRBJ2-3; 7 nucleotides align to TRBD2. Germline V gene lookup returns CDR1 SGHTA and CDR2 FQGNSA. The CDR3 contains 15 residues. J lost 1 base, V lost 5 bases, and 6 bases had no gene match. The variable domain in full, with the rest retrieved from reference TRBV7-2 and TRBJ2-3, is GAGVSQSPSNKVTEKGKDVELRCDPISGHTALYWYRQSLGQGLEFLIYFQGNSAPDKSGLPSDRFSAERTGGSVSTLTIQRTQQEDSAVYLCASSPWGGGTDTQYFGPGTRLTVL.

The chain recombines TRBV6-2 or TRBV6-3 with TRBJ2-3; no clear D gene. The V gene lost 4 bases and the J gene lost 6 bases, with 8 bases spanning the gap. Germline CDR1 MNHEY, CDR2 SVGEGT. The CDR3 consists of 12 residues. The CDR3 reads CASSFNADTQYF. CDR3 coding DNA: TGTGCCAGCAGTTTCAACGCGGATACGCAGTATTTT.

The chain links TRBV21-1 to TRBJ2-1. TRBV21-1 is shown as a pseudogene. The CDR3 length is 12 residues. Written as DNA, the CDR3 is TGTGCCAGCTACATCGCGCGGTATGAGCAGTTCTTC. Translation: CASYIARYEQFF.

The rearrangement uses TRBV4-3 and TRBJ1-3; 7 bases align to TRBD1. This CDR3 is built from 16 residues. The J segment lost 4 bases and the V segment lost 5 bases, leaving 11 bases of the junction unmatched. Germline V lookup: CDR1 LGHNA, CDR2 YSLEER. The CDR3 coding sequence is TGCGCCAGCAGCGTAGGAGAACAGGGGCGGGGAAACACCATATATTTT. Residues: CASSVGEQGRGNTIYF.

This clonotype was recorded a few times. The CDR3 region is CASRGHGTSGPDNNEQFF. The CDR3 nucleotides read TGTGCCAGCAGGGGGCATGGGACTAGCGGGCCGGATAACAATGAGCAGTTCTTC. V gene TRBV6-5 combines with J gene TRBJ2-1; TRBD2 aligns across 12 bases. The ends lost 6 bases at V and 5 bases at J; junction bases unmatched: 14. Germline lookup yields CDR1 MNHEY and CDR2 SVGAGI. The CDR3 consists of 18 residues.

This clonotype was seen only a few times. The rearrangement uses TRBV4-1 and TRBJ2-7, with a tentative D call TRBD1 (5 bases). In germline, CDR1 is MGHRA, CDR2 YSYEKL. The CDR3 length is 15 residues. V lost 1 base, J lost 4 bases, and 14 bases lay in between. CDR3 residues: CASSQVPGLSYEQYF. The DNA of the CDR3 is TGCGCCAGCAGCCAAGTTCCAGGGCTATCATACGAGCAGTACTTC.